This TCR beta chain was retrieved from a study of cytomegalovirus exposure and HLA in healthy donors. Researchers ran the PCR with 60 Vbeta and 13 Jbeta primers. Measured with immunoSEQ multiplex PCR; TCRdb has only the in-frame clones, and not every one. The data show fewer than 110,000 clones, around 85% seen once. V trimming: 6 bases; J trimming: 1 base; junction bases outside the gene matches: 7. Germline CDR1 SGDLS, CDR2 YYNGEE. This CDR3 region has 15 residues. The sequenced sample consisted of PBMCs. The V and J genes are TRBV9 and TRBJ2-1; 7 positions agree with TRBD1. This clonotype was sampled from a man younger than 40 in good health and CMV-seronegative. CDR3 coding DNA: TGTGCCAGCAACCCGGGCAGGGGGTCCTACAATGAGCAGTTCTTC. Amino acid sequence: CASNPGRGSYNEQFF.